This note documents a single T cell receptor beta chain sequence. The antigen is unknown. Specified time point: pretreatment peripheral blood. These data originate in a study of PD-L1 blockade in urothelial cancer. Generated by immunoSEQ multiplex PCR, the TCRdb table keeps only in-frame clones and is missing some. Seen here are approximately 71,000 clones, 84% observed once, and the top ten hold approximately 10%. Study findings and constraints: At 3 weeks on treatment, tumor-associated clones expanded more with durable benefit.

The CDR3 loop spans 15 amino acids. J was trimmed by 7 bases and V by 8 bases; bases with no gene match: 8. Germline values: CDR1 MNHNS, CDR2 SASEGT. Sequencing used PBMCs, obtained around atezolizumab (anti-PD-L1) treatment. J is TRBJ1-4 and V is TRBV6-1; TRBD1 agrees at 12 bases. The source is a woman aged 70-85 years with urothelial cancer. The CDR3 region is CASAGTGGAGEKLFF. The CDR3 DNA reads as TGTGCCAGCGCGGGGACAGGGGGCGCGGGTGAAAAACTGTTTTTT.